The sequence of this T cell receptor (beta chain) was determined in a study of OX40 agonist ivuxolimab in advanced cancers. The V gene end was trimmed by 0 bases and the J gene end by 4 bases; junction bases not matched to a gene: 4. This CDR3 region has 16 residues. Germline CDR1 is SGHNT and CDR2 is YYREEE (reference sequence). This table comes from immunoSEQ multiplex PCR, and its TCRdb copy is limited to in-frame clones, with some not included. The sample carries about 130,000 clones, about nine tenths recorded once. The rearrangement uses TRBV5-4 and TRBJ1-6; 7 bases agree with TRBD1. The receptor's source is an adult with an advanced solid tumor such as melanoma, head and neck, liver or kidney cancer. The sequences come from CD4+ or CD8+ T cells sorted from blood, collected in a trial of the OX40 agonist ivuxolimab. The CDR3 reads CASSLVGQAYNSPLHF. The CDR3 DNA follows: TGTGCCAGCAGCTTGGTCGGACAGGCGTATAATTCACCCCTCCACTTT.